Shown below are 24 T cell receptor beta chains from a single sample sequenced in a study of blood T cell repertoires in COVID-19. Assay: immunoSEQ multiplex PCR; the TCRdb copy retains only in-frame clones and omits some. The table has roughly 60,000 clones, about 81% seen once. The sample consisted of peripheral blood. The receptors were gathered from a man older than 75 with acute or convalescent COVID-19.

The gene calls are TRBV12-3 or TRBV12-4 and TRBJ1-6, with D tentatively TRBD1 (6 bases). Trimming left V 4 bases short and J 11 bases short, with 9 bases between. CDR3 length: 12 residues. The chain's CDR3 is CASSSEGAPLHF. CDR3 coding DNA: TGTGCCAGCAGTTCCGAGGGGGCACCCCTCCACTTT.

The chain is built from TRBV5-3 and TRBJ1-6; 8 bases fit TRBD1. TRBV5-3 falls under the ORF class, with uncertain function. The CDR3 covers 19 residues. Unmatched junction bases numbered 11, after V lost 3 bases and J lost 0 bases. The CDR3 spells CARSSLDREGVSYNSPLHF. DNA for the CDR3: TGTGCCAGAAGCTCGCTGGACAGGGAGGGAGTCTCCTATAATTCACCCCTCCACTTT.

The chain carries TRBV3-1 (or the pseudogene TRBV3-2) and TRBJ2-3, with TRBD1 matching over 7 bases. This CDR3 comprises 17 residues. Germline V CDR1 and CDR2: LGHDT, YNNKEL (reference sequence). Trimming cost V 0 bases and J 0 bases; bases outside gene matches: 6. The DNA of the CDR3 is TGTGCCAGCAGCCAAGAGTCCCAGACAGGGAGCACAGATACGCAGTATTTT. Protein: CASSQESQTGSTDTQYF.

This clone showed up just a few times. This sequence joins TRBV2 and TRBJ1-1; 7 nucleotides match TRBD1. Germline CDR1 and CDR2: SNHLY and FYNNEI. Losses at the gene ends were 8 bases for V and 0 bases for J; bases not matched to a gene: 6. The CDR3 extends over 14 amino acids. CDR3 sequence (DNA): TGTGCCAGCGGAGAAACAGGGGTGAACACTGAAGCTTTCTTT. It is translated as CASGETGVNTEAFF.

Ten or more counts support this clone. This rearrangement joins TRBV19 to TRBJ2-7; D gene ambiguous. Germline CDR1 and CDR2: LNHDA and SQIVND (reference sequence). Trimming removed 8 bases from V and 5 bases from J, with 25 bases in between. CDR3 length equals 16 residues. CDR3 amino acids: CASGPALQVLDHEQYF. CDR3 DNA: TGTGCCAGTGGGCCCGCCTTGCAGGTTCTCGACCACGAGCAGTACTTC.

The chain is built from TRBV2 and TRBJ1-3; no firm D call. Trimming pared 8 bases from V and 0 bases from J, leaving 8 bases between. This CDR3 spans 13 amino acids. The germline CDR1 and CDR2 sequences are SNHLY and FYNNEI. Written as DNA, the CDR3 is TGTGCCAGCGGGCACATCTCTGGAAACACCATATATTTT. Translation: CASGHISGNTIYF.

The CDR3 nucleotides read TGTGCCAGCAGTGACCACAGGGGTCTAGGATATGGCTACACCTTC. Amino acid sequence: CASSDHRGLGYGYTF. This chain connects TRBV6-1 to TRBJ1-2, with 7 nucleotides matching TRBD1. The CDR3 has 15 amino acids. CDR1 and CDR2 (germline): MNHNS, SASEGT. V lost 3 bases and J lost 5; bases outside the gene matches: 9.

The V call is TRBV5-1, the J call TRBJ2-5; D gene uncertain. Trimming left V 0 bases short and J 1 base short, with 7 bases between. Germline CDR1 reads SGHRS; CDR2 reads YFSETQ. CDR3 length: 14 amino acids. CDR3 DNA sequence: TGCGCCAGCAGCTTGGGTACAGCCCAAGAGACCCAGTACTTC. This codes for CASSLGTAQETQYF.

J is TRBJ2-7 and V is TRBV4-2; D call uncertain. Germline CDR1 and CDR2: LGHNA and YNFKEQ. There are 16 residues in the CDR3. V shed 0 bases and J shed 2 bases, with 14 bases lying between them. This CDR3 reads CASSQEVAARTYEQYF. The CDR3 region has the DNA TGTGCCAGCAGCCAAGAAGTAGCTGCAAGAACCTACGAGCAGTACTTC.

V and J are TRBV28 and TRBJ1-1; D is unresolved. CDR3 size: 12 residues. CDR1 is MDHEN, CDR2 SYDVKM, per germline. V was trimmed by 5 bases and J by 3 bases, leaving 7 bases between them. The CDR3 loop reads CASSTVDTEAFF. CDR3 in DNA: TGTGCCAGCAGTACGGTGGACACTGAAGCTTTCTTT.

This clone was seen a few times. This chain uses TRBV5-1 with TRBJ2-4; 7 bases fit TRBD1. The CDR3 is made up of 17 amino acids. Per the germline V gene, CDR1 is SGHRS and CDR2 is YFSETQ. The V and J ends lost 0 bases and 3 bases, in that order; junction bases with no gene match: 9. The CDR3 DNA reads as TGCGCCAGCAGCTTGGGAGGGGGCGTCTATGGCAAAAACATTCAGTACTTC. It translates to CASSLGGGVYGKNIQYF.

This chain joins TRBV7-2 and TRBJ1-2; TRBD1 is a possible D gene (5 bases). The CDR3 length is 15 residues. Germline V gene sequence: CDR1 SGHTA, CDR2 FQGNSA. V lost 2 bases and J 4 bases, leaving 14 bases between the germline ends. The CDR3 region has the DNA TGTGCCAGCAGCTTACGGGCAGGGATAGGCTATGGCTACACCTTC. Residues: CASSLRAGIGYGYTF. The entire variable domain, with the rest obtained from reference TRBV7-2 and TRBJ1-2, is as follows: GAGVSQSPSNKVTEKGKDVELRCDPISGHTALYWYRQSLGQGLEFLIYFQGNSAPDKSGLPSDRFSAERTGGSVSTLTIQRTQQEDSAVYLCASSLRAGIGYGYTFGSGTRLTVV.

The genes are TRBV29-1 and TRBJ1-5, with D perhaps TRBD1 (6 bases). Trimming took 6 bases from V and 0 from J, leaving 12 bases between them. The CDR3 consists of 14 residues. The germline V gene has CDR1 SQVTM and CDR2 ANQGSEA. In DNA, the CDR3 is TGCAGCGTCCGGGACATTAATAGCAATCAGCCCCAGCATTTT. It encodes CSVRDINSNQPQHF.

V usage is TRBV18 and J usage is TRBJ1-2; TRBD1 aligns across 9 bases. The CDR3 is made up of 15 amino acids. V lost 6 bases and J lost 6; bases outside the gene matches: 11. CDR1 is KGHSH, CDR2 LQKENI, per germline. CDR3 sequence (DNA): TGTGCCAGCTCCCAAGGACAGGGGACCTTCAATGGCTACACCTTC. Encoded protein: CASSQGQGTFNGYTF.

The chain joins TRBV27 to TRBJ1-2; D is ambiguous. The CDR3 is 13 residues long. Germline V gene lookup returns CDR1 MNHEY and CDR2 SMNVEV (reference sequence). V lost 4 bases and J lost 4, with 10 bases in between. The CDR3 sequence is CASSSREGYGYTF. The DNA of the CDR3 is TGTGCCAGCAGTTCCCGTGAGGGCTATGGCTACACCTTC.

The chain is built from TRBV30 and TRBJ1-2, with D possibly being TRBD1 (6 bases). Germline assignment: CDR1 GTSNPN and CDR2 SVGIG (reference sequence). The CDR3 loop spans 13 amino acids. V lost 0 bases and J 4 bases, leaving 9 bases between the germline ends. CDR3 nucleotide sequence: TGTGCCTGGAGTGTTGCAGGGGCCTATGGCTACACCTTC. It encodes CAWSVAGAYGYTF.

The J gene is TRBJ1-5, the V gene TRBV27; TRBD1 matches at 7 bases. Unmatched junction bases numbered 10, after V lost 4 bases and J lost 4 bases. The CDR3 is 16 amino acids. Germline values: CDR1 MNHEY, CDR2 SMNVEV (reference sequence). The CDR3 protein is CASSSTRTGRNQPQHF. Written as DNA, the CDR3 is TGTGCCAGCAGTTCCACCCGGACAGGCCGGAATCAGCCCCAGCATTTT.

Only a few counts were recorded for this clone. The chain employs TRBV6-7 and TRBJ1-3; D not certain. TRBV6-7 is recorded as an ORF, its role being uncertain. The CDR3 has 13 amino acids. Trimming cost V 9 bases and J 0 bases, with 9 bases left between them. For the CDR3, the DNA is TGTGCCAGGCCAGGCAGCTCTGGAAACACCATATATTTT. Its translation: CARPGSSGNTIYF.

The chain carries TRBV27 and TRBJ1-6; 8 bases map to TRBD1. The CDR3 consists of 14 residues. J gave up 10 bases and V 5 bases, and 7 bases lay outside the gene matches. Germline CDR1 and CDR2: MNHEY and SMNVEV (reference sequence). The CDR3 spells CASSLRGQESPLHF. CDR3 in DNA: TGTGCCAGCAGTCTCAGGGGGCAGGAATCACCCCTCCACTTT.

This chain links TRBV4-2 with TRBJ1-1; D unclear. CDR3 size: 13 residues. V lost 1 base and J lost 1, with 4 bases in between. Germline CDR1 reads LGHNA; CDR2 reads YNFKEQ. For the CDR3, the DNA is TGTGCCAGCAGCCAAGCCCAGAACACTGAAGCTTTCTTT. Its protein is CASSQAQNTEAFF.

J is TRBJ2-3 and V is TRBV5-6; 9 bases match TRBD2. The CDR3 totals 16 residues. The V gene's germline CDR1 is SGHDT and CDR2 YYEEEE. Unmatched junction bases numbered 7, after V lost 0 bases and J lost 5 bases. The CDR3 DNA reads TGTGCCAGCAGCTTGGTTGGCGGGGGGGCCAAAGATACGCAGTATTTT. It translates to CASSLVGGGAKDTQYF.

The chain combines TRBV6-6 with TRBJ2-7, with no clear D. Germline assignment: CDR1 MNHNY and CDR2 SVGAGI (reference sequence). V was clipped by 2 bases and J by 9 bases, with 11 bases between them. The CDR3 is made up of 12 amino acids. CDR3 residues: CASSYGWAGQYF. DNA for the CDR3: TGTGCCAGCAGTTACGGTTGGGCAGGGCAGTACTTC.

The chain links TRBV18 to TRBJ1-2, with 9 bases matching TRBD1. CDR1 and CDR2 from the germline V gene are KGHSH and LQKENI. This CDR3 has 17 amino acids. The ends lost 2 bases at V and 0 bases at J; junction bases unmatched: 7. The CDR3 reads CASSPVGQGTTNYGYTF. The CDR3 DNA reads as TGTGCCAGCTCACCAGTTGGACAGGGGACCACTAACTATGGCTACACCTTC.

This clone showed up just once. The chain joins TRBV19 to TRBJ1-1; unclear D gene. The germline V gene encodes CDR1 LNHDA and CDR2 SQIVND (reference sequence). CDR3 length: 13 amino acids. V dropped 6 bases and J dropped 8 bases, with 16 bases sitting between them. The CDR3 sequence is CASSKRETDEAFF. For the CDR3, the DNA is TGTGCCAGTAGCAAAAGGGAGACGGACGAAGCTTTCTTT.